Detailed here is one T cell receptor (beta chain). This sample is drawn from a study of response to subunit inactivated influenza vaccine. V shed 4 bases, J shed 5 bases, and the junction held 5 bases outside the gene matches. CDR1 is SGHKS, CDR2 YYEKEE, per germline (reference sequence). The CDR3 is 13 residues long. TCRdb reanalysed the RT-PCR reads using MiXCR and keeps one entry per CDR3 protein. The data show about 570,000 distinct CDR3 sequences, with over 9% seen just once and more than 9.5% held by the top ten. The sample was also linked to a second study, of T cells expressing NK-cell markers. Per that study: In generating TCR beta cDNA, 5'RACE template switching with UMIs was used.

The clonotype originates from a man aged 45-65 years who received an inactivated influenza vaccine. J is TRBJ2-7 and V is TRBV5-5, with 8 bases lining up with TRBD1. The sample in question was PBMCs from blood, obtained on the day of vaccination. CDR3 nucleotides: TGTGCCAGCAGCATACAGGGGGAAAACGAGCAGTACTTC. Amino acid sequence: CASSIQGENEQYF.